The 28 T cell receptor beta chains reported below all come from one sample, sequenced in a study of Ad26.COV2.S vaccination and SARS-CoV-2 variants (dated by TCRdb to the early 2020s). The treatment or condition label, read with the paper, signifies: around 19 received Ad26.COV2.S at low or high dose, single or two shots; about 5 received placebo; per-sample allocation not given. For vaccine and placebo recipients, the sequenced repertoires came from samples collected on day 63 after the first injection. Library prep was done by the immunoSEQ multiplex PCR assay. TCRdb took over this immuneACCESS table, retaining in-frame rearrangements with V and J assigned. Such tables are incomplete; in checked studies, under half of the missing clones stem from an unresolved V gene, and the remainder is unexplained. This sample gives more than 300,000 clones in total; roughly 91% of them show up just once. The ten largest account for about 4.6% of the sample.

Sequencing was performed on peripheral blood, taken in a trial of Ad26.COV2.S vaccine versus placebo. The receptors here all came from a person between 18 and 60 years old who received the Ad26.COV2.S COVID-19 vaccine or a placebo.

The rearrangement joins TRBV12-3 or TRBV12-4 to TRBJ1-5; possible D gene TRBD1, 5 bases. The V gene lost 6 bases and the J gene lost 9 bases, with 12 bases spanning the gap. This CDR3 has 12 residues. Here the CDR3 DNA reads TGTGCCAGCAGGAGGGACCGCGGGCCCCAGCATTTT. Amino acids: CASRRDRGPQHF.

V and J are TRBV7-2 and TRBJ2-7, with D possibly matching TRBD1 (5 bases). Germline V CDR1 and CDR2: SGHTA, FQGNSA. The CDR3 has 14 residues. The ends were cut back, 1 base at V and 3 bases at J, with 10 bases in the middle. CDR3 DNA sequence: TGTGCCAGCAGCTTAGGAAGTCAGGGCTACGAGCAGTACTTC. Its protein product is CASSLGSQGYEQYF.

The rearrangement links TRBV6-2 or TRBV6-3 to TRBJ2-7, with 11 bases lining up with TRBD2. Trimming at V came to 2 bases and at J to 4 bases, leaving 1 base not matched to a gene. The germline V gene encodes CDR1 MNHEY and CDR2 SVGEGT. The CDR3 totals 14 residues. Here the CDR3 DNA reads TGTGCCAGCAGTTACCGACTAGCGGGGTACGAGCAGTACTTC. Translation: CASSYRLAGYEQYF.

V usage is TRBV6-2 or TRBV6-3 and J usage is TRBJ2-7; D may be TRBD2 (6 bases). This CDR3 contains 15 residues. The germline V gene has CDR1 MNHEY and CDR2 SVGEGT. V lost 0 bases, J lost 4 bases, and 13 bases lay in between. The CDR3 bases are TGTGCCAGCAGTTACTCGAGCGGGCCAGCGTACGAGCAGTACTTC. Translation: CASSYSSGPAYEQYF.

The chain uses TRBV5-5 and TRBJ1-4; possible D gene TRBD1, 5 bases. Between the trimmed V and J ends, which lost 0 bases and 5 bases, there was a span of 8 bases. Germline CDR1 is SGHKS and CDR2 is YYEKEE (reference sequence). The CDR3 has 14 amino acids. This chain's CDR3 is CASSLGGENEKLFF. The CDR3 nucleotides read TGTGCCAGCAGCTTGGGAGGGGAGAATGAAAAACTGTTTTTT.

The V call is TRBV5-5, the J call TRBJ2-7; D unclear. Between the trimmed V and J ends, which lost 4 bases and 6 bases, there was a span of 20 bases. This CDR3 has 15 residues. Germline-derived CDR1 and CDR2 are SGHKS and YYEKEE (reference sequence). CDR3 sequence (DNA): TGTGCCAGCAGCCTCAGTTGGGTAGGGTTTGGCGAGCAGTACTTC. Protein sequence: CASSLSWVGFGEQYF. Full variable domain (outside the CDR3, taken from reference TRBV5-5 and TRBJ2-7): DAGVTQSPTHLIKTRGQQVTLRCSPISGHKSVSWYQQVLGQGPQFIFQYYEKEERGRGNFPDRFSARQFPNYSSELNVNALLLGDSALYLCASSLSWVGFGEQYFGPGTRLTVT.

This sequence joins TRBV9 and TRBJ2-5, with D perhaps matching TRBD2 (5 bases). The germline V gene encodes CDR1 SGDLS and CDR2 YYNGEE. The V end was cut by 5 bases, the J end by 5 bases, with 22 bases between. The CDR3 is 16 residues long. DNA of the CDR3: TGTGCCAGCAGTCCCCGGGCGGGCCGGAGTGAGGAGACCCAGTACTTC. It encodes CASSPRAGRSEETQYF.

The chain employs TRBV19 and TRBJ1-1, with D uncertain. Trimming removed 4 bases from V and 0 bases from J, with 12 bases in between. Germline V gene sequence: CDR1 LNHDA, CDR2 SQIVND (reference sequence). The length of the CDR3 is 15 residues. The CDR3 spells CASSRATGMNTEAFF. As DNA, the CDR3 is TGTGCCAGTAGTAGAGCCACGGGCATGAACACTGAAGCTTTCTTT.

The gene calls are TRBV5-6 and TRBJ1-4; D ambiguous. The CDR3 length is 11 residues. The V end was cut by 0 bases, the J end by 10 bases, with 4 bases between. In germline, CDR1 is SGHDT, CDR2 YYEEEE. Here the CDR3 reads CASSLAGKLFF. The CDR3, as DNA: TGTGCCAGCAGCTTGGCGGGAAAACTGTTTTTT.

The J gene is TRBJ1-5, the V gene TRBV6-2 or TRBV6-3; TRBD1 might be the D (5 bases). Germline CDR1 is MNHEY and CDR2 is SVGEGT. The CDR3 sequence is 14 residues long. The V end lost 6 bases, the J end lost 2 bases, and 11 bases lay between the germline ends. The CDR3 loop reads CASSRAGGNQPQHF. CDR3 nucleotide sequence: TGTGCCAGCAGCAGGGCCGGAGGCAATCAGCCCCAGCATTTT.

CDR3 DNA: TGTGCCAGCAGCTTAATAACAGAGAGGAACACTGAAGCTTTCTTT. It is translated as CASSLITERNTEAFF. The chain is built from TRBV7-3 and TRBJ1-1, with unresolved D. The CDR3 spans 15 residues. Looked up from germline, CDR1 is SGHTA and CDR2 is FQGTGA. The V gene lost 1 base and the J gene lost 1 base, with 10 bases spanning the gap.

This clone has just a few counts. The J gene is TRBJ1-2, the V gene TRBV18; the D gene is possibly TRBD1 (6 bases). CDR3 size: 14 residues. Germline lookup yields CDR1 KGHSH and CDR2 LQKENI. V was trimmed by 3 bases and J by 4 bases, leaving 12 bases between them. In DNA, the CDR3 is TGTGCCAGCTCACCGGGAAGGGGGATCTATGGCTACACCTTC. As protein: CASSPGRGIYGYTF.

The chain recombines TRBV28 with TRBJ2-1, with TRBD2 identical over 15 bases. CDR3 size: 17 residues. The trim removed 4 bases at V and 12 bases at J, leaving 13 bases unmatched. CDR1 and CDR2 (germline): MDHEN, SYDVKM. DNA of the CDR3: TGTGCCAGCAGTTCCCTGGGACTAGCGGGAGGAAGGTATCGGCAGTTCTTC. Protein sequence: CASSSLGLAGGRYRQFF.

As DNA, the CDR3 is TGTGCCAGCAGGGGACTAGCGGGGGGAAAAATCCAAGAGACCCAGTACTTC. Amino acid sequence: CASRGLAGGKIQETQYF. The chain uses TRBV6-4 and TRBJ2-5, with 15 bases lining up with TRBD2. With 6 bases clipped from V and 1 base from J, the junction kept 6 bases outside the gene matches. CDR1 and CDR2 from the germline V gene are MRHNA and SNTAGT. CDR3 size: 17 residues.

In nucleotides, the CDR3 is TGTGCCAGCAGTTCTAGGGGGCGAGGGGAGCCCCAGCATTTT. This sequence encodes CASSSRGRGEPQHF. V and J are TRBV28 and TRBJ1-5; 7 nucleotides align to TRBD1. This CDR3 contains 14 residues. The germline V gene has CDR1 MDHEN and CDR2 SYDVKM. J gave up 8 bases and V 4 bases, and 8 bases lay outside the gene matches.

This clone occurred once. V and J are TRBV11-2 and TRBJ1-3; tentatively, D is TRBD1 (5 bases). The CDR3 has 15 amino acids. V was shortened by 5 bases and J by 1 base, with 12 bases between the two germline ends. CDR1 is SGHAT, CDR2 FQNNGV, per germline. In nucleotides, the CDR3 is TGTGCCAGCAGCGCCGGGGACCTATCTGGAAACACCATATATTTT. Protein: CASSAGDLSGNTIYF.

This clone has just one count. The chain joins TRBV3-1 (or the pseudogene TRBV3-2) to TRBJ2-7, with TRBD2 matching over 7 bases. The CDR3 totals 15 residues. CDR1 LGHDT and CDR2 YNNKEL come from the germline V gene (reference sequence). V lost 4 bases and J lost 4; bases outside the gene matches: 10. The CDR3 region has the DNA TGTGCCAGCAGCCCCTCACCCGGGGGGATTTACGAGCAGTACTTC. It translates to CASSPSPGGIYEQYF.

This chain uses TRBV2 with TRBJ2-3; the D gene is possibly TRBD1 (5 bases). V lost 2 bases and J 2 bases, leaving 11 bases between the germline ends. The CDR3 contains 15 residues. CDR1 and CDR2 from the germline V gene are SNHLY and FYNNEI. CDR3 bases: TGTGCCAGCAGTGAACTGCAGGGTTTCACAGATACGCAGTATTTT. Amino acids: CASSELQGFTDTQYF.

This clone has a single count. The V call is TRBV29-1, the J call TRBJ2-2; D is ambiguous. CDR1 is SQVTM and CDR2 is ANQGSEA in the germline V gene. V was clipped by 4 bases and J by 6 bases, with 9 bases between them. CDR3 size: 12 residues. The CDR3 DNA reads TGCAGCGTTGTGGGGTTAGCCGGGGAGCTGTTTTTT. The encoded protein is CSVVGLAGELFF.

Concerning this clone: One end of the junction fails to match germline, which may point to a read error. The chain carries TRBV9 and TRBJ2-6; 8 bases line up with TRBD1. The CDR3 runs to 17 residues. Germline V gives CDR1 SGDLS, CDR2 YYNGEE. In DNA, the CDR3 is TGTGCCAGCAGCGTGACAGGGGATCCCTCTGCGGCCAACGTCCTGACTTTC. It yields the protein CASSVTGDPSAANVLTF.

The chain is built from TRBV6-5 and TRBJ2-7; TRBD1 is a possible D gene (5 bases). Deletions cut 0 bases from V and 0 bases from J, with 12 bases between. The CDR3 contains 16 residues. Germline assignment: CDR1 MNHEY and CDR2 SVGAGI. CDR3 DNA: TGTGCCAGCAGTTACTCGAACACAGGTAGCTCCTACGAGCAGTACTTC. It codes for CASSYSNTGSSYEQYF.

This chain uses TRBV19 with TRBJ1-5; tentative D call: TRBD1 (5 bases). The V gene lost 5 bases and the J gene lost 7 bases, with 15 bases spanning the gap. This CDR3 contains 14 residues. Germline values: CDR1 LNHDA, CDR2 SQIVND (reference sequence). DNA of the CDR3: TGTGCCAGTAGTCGGTCCAGGGAGGCCCAGCCCCAGCATTTT. This encodes CASSRSREAQPQHF.

V and J are TRBV11-2 and TRBJ2-7; D remains ambiguous. V was clipped by 8 bases and J by 0 bases, with 8 bases between them. CDR1 is SGHAT, CDR2 FQNNGV, per germline. The CDR3 spans 12 residues. The CDR3 bases are TGTGCCAGCTTGGGAAGCTCCTACGAGCAGTACTTC. This codes for CASLGSSYEQYF. Supplemented by reference TRBV11-2 and TRBJ2-7, the full variable domain reads EAGVAQSPRYKIIEKRQSVAFWCNPISGHATLYWYQQILGQGPKLLIQFQNNGVVDDSQLPKDRFSAERLKGVDSTLKIQPAKLEDSAVYLCASLGSSYEQYFGPGTRLTVT.

The V call is TRBV2, the J call TRBJ2-5; 7 bases are shared with TRBD1. The germline V gene has CDR1 SNHLY and CDR2 FYNNEI. This CDR3 contains 15 residues. V trimming: 7 bases; J trimming: 1 base; junction bases outside the gene matches: 9. In nucleotides, the CDR3 is TGTGCCAGCAAAGCGACAGGGCACCTCCAAGAGACCCAGTACTTC. Its protein is CASKATGHLQETQYF.

Remarks on this clone: Other nucleotide sequences in the sample specify the same CDR3. V is TRBV18 and J is TRBJ1-5; D may be TRBD1 (6 bases). V dropped 6 bases and J dropped 2 bases, with 8 bases sitting between them. The CDR3 length is 13 residues. The germline gives CDR1 KGHSH, CDR2 LQKENI. The CDR3 bases are TGTGCCAGCTCCAGGGGAGGCAATCAGCCCCAGCATTTT. Its translation is CASSRGGNQPQHF.

The chain links TRBV18 to TRBJ2-7; D ambiguous. The CDR3 totals 15 residues. With 0 bases removed from V and 0 bases from J, the gap between germline ends came to 9 bases. In germline, CDR1 is KGHSH, CDR2 LQKENI. The CDR3, as DNA: TGTGCCAGCTCACCACCGATAGCAAGCTCCTACGAGCAGTACTTC. Translated: CASSPPIASSYEQYF. The whole variable domain, remainder taken from reference TRBV18 and TRBJ2-7, is NAGVMQNPRHLVRRRGQEARLRCSPMKGHSHVYWYRQLPEEGLKFMVYLQKENIIDESGMPKERFSAEFPKEGPSILRIQQVVRGDSAAYFCASSPPIASSYEQYFGPGTRLTVT.

The gene calls are TRBV5-1 and TRBJ2-7, with D perhaps TRBD1 (6 bases). Germline V lookup: CDR1 SGHRS, CDR2 YFSETQ. The V end lost 1 base, the J end lost 3 bases, and 11 bases lay between the germline ends. CDR3 length: 14 amino acids. CDR3 loop: CASSLTGPGYEQYF. DNA of the CDR3: TGCGCCAGCAGCTTGACAGGGCCGGGCTACGAGCAGTACTTC.

This chain links TRBV5-5 with TRBJ2-1, with D perhaps matching TRBD2 (5 bases). CDR1 is SGHKS, CDR2 YYEKEE, per germline (reference sequence). Trimming took off 4 bases at V and 5 bases at J, with 10 bases between the two ends. The CDR3 spans 13 residues. For the CDR3, the DNA is TGTGCCAGCAGCCTGGGAGTCGACAATGAGCAGTTCTTC. It codes for CASSLGVDNEQFF.